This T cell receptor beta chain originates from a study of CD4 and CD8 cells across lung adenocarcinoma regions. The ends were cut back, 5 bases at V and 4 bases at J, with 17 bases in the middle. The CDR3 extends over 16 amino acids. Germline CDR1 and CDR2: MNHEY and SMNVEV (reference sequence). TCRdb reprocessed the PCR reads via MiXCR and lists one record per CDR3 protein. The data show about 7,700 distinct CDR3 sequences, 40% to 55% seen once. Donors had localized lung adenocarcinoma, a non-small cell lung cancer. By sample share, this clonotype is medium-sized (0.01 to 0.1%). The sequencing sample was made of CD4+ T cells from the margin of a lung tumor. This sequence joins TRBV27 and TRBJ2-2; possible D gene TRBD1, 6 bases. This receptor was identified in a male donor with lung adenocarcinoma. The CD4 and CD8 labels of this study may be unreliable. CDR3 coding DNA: TGTGCCAGCAGTAGGAAAGGGGGAGCTAGCACCGGGGAGCTGTTTTTT. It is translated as CASSRKGGASTGELFF.